This is a list of T cell receptor beta chains from one sample in a study of lung T cells in sarcoidosis with Löfgren's syndrome. MiXCR, run by TCRdb on the reads, gives a single entry per CDR3 protein. The table records approximately 20,000 distinct CDR3 sequences, around 20% of them present only once. Sequenced input: CD4+ T cells from bronchoalveolar lavage. The receptor set was obtained from a human donor with sarcoidosis (Löfgren's syndrome or another form), or a control subject (not recorded which). Each CDR3 is given with its conserved first and last residue. Fields, in order: J gene, D gene, clone size, V gene, CDR3 DNA, CDR3 protein. The D gene is left open where the match is weak. Some rows mark clone size as missing; the rest say once, few, many or name a class of expanded clone.

TRBJ2-3,TRBD2,medium-sized,TRBV6-2/TRBV6-3,TGTGCCAGCAGTTACTCGATGACTAGCGGGACGGGAGATACGCAGTATTTT,CASSYSMTSGTGDTQYF
TRBJ2-1,-,many,TRBV19,TGTGCCAGTAGTATTTCGCGGTTTAGCTCCTACAATGAGCAGTTCTTC,CASSISRFSSYNEQFF
TRBJ2-4,-,many,TRBV11-2,TGTGCCAGCAGCTTAGAGATTGTGGGGTCGGTTAAAAACATTCAGTACTTC,CASSLEIVGSVKNIQYF
TRBJ2-7,TRBD1,medium-sized,TRBV6-6,TGTGCCAGCAGTTACTCTAACAGGGGGGTCTACGAGCAGTACTTC,CASSYSNRGVYEQYF
TRBJ2-1,-,medium-sized,TRBV6-1,TGTGCCAGCAGTACCCAGTACAATGAGCAGTTCTTC,CASSTQYNEQFF
TRBJ2-1,-,few,TRBV5-1,TGCGCCAGCAGCCCATCGGCGGACGAGCAGTTCTTC,CASSPSADEQFF
TRBJ2-3,TRBD2,-,TRBV29-1,TGCAGCGTTCAGACTAGCGGAACAGATACGCAGTATTTT,CSVQTSGTDTQYF
TRBJ1-2,-,many,TRBV10-3,TGTGCCATCAGTCTGGCAGATTCTAATGGCTACACCTTC,CAISLADSNGYTF
TRBJ2-7,TRBD2,many,TRBV5-4,TGTGCCAGCAGCCCCCGGACTAGCGGTCCCTACGAGCAGTACTTC,CASSPRTSGPYEQYF
TRBJ2-1,-,-,TRBV13,TGTGCCAGCAGCTACCGGGTCCAAGCCCATGAGCAGTTCTTC,CASSYRVQAHEQFF
TRBJ2-7,TRBD1,many,TRBV7-2,TGTGCCAGCAGGGTGACAGGGGTGAGTGAGCAGTACTTC,CASRVTGVSEQYF
TRBJ1-4,-,-,TRBV18,TGTGCCAGCTCACCGACAGTAAATGAAAAACTGTTTTTT,CASSPTVNEKLFF
TRBJ2-5,TRBD2,few,TRBV29-1,TGCAGCGTGCCGGGACTAGCGCAAGAGACCCAGTACTTC,CSVPGLAQETQYF
TRBJ1-2,-,-,TRBV28,-,CATEGDNYGCAF
TRBJ2-7,-,few,TRBV5-1,TGCGCCAGCACTCGACAGGTCGAAGACTACGAGCAGTACTTC,CASTRQVEDYEQYF
TRBJ2-5,-,many,TRBV11-2,TGTGCCAGCAGTTACTATCAGGGGCGAACCATTCGCACCCAGTACTTC,CASSYYQGRTIRTQYF
TRBJ1-1,-,medium-sized,TRBV27,TGTGCCAGCAGTCTAACGAATGGAAGGGCTTTGTCGTACACTGAAGCTTTCTTT,CASSLTNGRALSYTEAFF
TRBJ2-3,-,many,TRBV19,TGTGCCAGTGGGGGACGTGCAGATACGCAGTATTTT,CASGGRADTQYF
TRBJ2-7,TRBD1,once,TRBV4-1,TGCGCCAGCAGCCGATCGGAAAGACAGGGGGCCTACGAGCAGTACTTC,CASSRSERQGAYEQYF
TRBJ2-7,TRBD1,medium-sized,TRBV20-1,TGCAGTGCGGGACAGGGCAACGAGCAGTACTTC,CSAGQGNEQYF
TRBJ1-2,-,many,TRBV7-2,TGTGCCAGCAGCTCGACTAACTATGGCTACACCTTC,CASSSTNYGYTF
TRBJ2-1,-,few,TRBV7-3,TGTGCCAGCAGCCCGGTAGCTACCGGCTGGGGGGAGCAGTTCTTC,CASSPVATGWGEQFF
TRBJ1-2,-,-,TRBV2,TGTGCCAGCAGTGAGAGGGGAGGACCCTTAAACTATGGCTACACCTTC,CASSERGGPLNYGYTF
TRBJ2-1,-,few,TRBV12-3/TRBV12-4,TGTGCCAGCAGACAAGGTATCCACGAGAATGAGCAGTTCTTC,CASRQGIHENEQFF